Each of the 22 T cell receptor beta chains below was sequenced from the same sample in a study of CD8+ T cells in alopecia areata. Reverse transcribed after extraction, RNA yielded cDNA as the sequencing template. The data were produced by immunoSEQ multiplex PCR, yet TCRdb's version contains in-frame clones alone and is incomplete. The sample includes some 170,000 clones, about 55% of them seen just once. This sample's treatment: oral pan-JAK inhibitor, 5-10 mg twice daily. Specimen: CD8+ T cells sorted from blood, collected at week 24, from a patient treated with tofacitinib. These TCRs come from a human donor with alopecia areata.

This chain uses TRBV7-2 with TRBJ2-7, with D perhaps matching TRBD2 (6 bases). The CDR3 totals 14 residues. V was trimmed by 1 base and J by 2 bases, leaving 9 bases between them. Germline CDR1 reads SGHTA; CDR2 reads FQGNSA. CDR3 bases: TGTGCCAGCAGCTTAGACCGGGGGACCTACGAGCAGTACTTC. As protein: CASSLDRGTYEQYF.

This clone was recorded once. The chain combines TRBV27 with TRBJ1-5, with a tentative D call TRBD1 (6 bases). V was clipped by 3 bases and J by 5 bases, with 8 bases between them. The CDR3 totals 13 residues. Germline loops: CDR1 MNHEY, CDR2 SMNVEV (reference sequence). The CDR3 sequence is CASSLGAHQPQHF. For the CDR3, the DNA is TGTGCCAGCAGTTTGGGGGCACATCAGCCCCAGCATTTT.

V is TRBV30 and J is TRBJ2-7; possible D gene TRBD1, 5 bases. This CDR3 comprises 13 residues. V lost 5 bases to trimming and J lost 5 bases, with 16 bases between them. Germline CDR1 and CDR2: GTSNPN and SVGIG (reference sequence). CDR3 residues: CAWSSLRGDEQYF. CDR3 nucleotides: TGTGCCTGGTCCAGTTTAAGGGGCGACGAGCAGTACTTC.

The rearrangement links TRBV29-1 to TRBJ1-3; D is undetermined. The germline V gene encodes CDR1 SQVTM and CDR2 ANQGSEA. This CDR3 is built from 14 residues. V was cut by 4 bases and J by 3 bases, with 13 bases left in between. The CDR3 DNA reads TGCAGCGTTGTTGGAGTTGCGGGTGGAAACACCATATATTTT. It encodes CSVVGVAGGNTIYF.

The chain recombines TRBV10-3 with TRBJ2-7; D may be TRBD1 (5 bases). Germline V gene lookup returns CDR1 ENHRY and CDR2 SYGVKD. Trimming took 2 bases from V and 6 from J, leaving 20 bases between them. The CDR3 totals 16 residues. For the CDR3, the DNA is TGTGCCATCAGTGAGAGTAGGGGAAAGAATTTGGCCGAGCAGTACTTC. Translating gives CAISESRGKNLAEQYF.

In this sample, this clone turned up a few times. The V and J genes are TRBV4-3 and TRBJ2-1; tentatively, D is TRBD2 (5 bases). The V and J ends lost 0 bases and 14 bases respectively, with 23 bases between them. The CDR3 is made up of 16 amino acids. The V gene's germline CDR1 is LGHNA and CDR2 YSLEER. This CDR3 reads CASSQDPLAPGQPKFF. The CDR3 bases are TGCGCCAGCAGCCAAGATCCCTTAGCGCCTGGCCAACCGAAGTTCTTC.

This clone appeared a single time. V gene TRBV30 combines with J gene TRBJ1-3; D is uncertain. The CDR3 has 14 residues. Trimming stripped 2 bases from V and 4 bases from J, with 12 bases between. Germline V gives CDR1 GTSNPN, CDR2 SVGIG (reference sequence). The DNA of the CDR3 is TGTGCCTGGAGTATCAGCCGTCGGGGAAACACCATATATTTT. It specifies CAWSISRRGNTIYF.

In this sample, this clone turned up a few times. The CDR3 spells CASSLASGNEQFF. The CDR3 DNA reads as TGTGCCAGTAGTTTGGCTAGCGGCAATGAGCAGTTCTTC. The V gene is TRBV19, the J gene TRBJ2-1; 7 nucleotides align to TRBD2. The CDR3 loop spans 13 amino acids. Germline V gene data show CDR1 as LNHDA and CDR2 as SQIVND (reference sequence). Unmatched junction bases numbered 4, after V lost 5 bases and J lost 6 bases.

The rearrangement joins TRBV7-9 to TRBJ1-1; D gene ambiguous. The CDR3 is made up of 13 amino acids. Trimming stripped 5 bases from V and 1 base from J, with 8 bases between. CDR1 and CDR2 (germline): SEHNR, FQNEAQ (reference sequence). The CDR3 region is CASSDTPNTEAFF. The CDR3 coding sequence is TGTGCCAGCAGCGACACGCCGAACACTGAAGCTTTCTTT.

In DNA, the CDR3 is TGTGCCAGTAGTATGACGGGGACTACGGATTCGATGGAGCAGTACTTC. Its protein product is CASSMTGTTDSMEQYF. This rearrangement joins TRBV19 to TRBJ2-7; TRBD2 aligns across 7 bases. From germline, CDR1 is LNHDA and CDR2 SQIVND (reference sequence). Germline trimming cut 3 bases from V and 7 bases from J; bases unmatched to any gene: 15. This CDR3 is 16 amino acids long.

The CDR3: CASSLTPGTPLLRQYF. The CDR3, as DNA: TGTGCCAGCAGTTTAACTCCCGGGACCCCTTTATTGAGGCAGTACTTC. This chain uses TRBV27 with TRBJ2-7; D tentatively fits TRBD1 or TRBD2 (5 bases each). Germline CDR1 reads MNHEY; CDR2 reads SMNVEV (reference sequence). V lost 2 bases to trimming and J lost 9 bases, with 23 bases between them. The CDR3 loop spans 16 amino acids.

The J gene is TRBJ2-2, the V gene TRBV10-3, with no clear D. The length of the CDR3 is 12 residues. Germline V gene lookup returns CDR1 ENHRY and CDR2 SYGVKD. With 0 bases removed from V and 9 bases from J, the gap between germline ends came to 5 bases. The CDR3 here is CAISESMWELFF. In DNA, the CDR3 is TGTGCCATCAGTGAGTCGATGTGGGAGCTGTTTTTT.

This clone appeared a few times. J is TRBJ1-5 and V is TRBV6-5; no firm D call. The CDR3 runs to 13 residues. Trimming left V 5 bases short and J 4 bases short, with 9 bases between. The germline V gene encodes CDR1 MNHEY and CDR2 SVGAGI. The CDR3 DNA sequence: TGTGCCAGCAGTCCCAGGCCGAATCAGCCCCAGCATTTT. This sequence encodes CASSPRPNQPQHF.

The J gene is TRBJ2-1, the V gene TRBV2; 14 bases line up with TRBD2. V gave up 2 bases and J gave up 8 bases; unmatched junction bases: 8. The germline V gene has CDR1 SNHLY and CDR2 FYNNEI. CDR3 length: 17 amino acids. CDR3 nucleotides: TGTGCCAGCAGTGAACCGACTAGCGGGGGGGCTGGCGATGAGCAGTTCTTC. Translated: CASSEPTSGGAGDEQFF.

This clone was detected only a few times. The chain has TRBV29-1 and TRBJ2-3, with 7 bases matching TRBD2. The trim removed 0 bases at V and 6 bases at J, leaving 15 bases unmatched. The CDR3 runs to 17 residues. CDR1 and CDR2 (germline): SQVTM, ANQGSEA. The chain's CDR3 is CSVEDPASRVGRDTQYF. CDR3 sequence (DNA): TGCAGCGTTGAAGACCCAGCCTCTAGGGTCGGGAGGGATACGCAGTATTTT.

CDR3 nucleotide sequence: TGTGCCAGTGAGAAGGGGACGGGACAGCAGTCCTACGAGCAGTACTTC. This encodes CASEKGTGQQSYEQYF. The chain links TRBV2 to TRBJ2-7, with TRBD1 matching 7 bases. There are 16 residues in the CDR3. Trimming cost V 9 bases and J 1 base; bases outside gene matches: 15. Germline lookup yields CDR1 SNHLY and CDR2 FYNNEI.

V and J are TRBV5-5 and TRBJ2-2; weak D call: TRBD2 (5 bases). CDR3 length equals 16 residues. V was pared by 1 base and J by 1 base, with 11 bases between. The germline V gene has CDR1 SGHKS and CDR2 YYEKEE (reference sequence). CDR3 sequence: CASSLYGVGNTGELFF. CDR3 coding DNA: TGTGCCAGCAGCTTGTACGGGGTTGGGAACACCGGGGAGCTGTTTTTT.

The CDR3 protein is CAWSADEGGGQPQHF. The CDR3 coding sequence is TGTGCCTGGAGTGCCGATGAAGGGGGAGGTCAGCCCCAGCATTTT. This sequence joins TRBV30 and TRBJ1-5; D perhaps matches TRBD1 (6 bases). V lost 1 base and J 6 bases, leaving 16 bases between the germline ends. The germline gives CDR1 GTSNPN, CDR2 SVGIG (reference sequence). The CDR3 loop spans 15 amino acids.

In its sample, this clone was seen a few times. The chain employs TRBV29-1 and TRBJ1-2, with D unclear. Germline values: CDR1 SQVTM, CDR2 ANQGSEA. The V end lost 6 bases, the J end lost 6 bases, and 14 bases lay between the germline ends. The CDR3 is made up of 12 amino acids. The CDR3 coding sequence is TGCAGCGTCGCAACTGGGGATGATGGCTACACCTTC. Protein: CSVATGDDGYTF. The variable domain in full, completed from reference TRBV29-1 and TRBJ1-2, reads SAVISQKPSRDICQRGTSLTIQCQVDSQVTMMFWYRQQPGQSLTLIATANQGSEATYESGFVIDKFPISRPNLTFSTLTVSNMSPEDSSIYLCSVATGDDGYTFGSGTRLTVV.

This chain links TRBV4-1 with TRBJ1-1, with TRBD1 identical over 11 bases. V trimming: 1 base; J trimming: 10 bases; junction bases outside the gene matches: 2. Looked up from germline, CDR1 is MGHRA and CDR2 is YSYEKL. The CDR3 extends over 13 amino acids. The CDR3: CASSQAGTGGAFF. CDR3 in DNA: TGCGCCAGCAGCCAAGCCGGGACAGGGGGAGCTTTCTTT.

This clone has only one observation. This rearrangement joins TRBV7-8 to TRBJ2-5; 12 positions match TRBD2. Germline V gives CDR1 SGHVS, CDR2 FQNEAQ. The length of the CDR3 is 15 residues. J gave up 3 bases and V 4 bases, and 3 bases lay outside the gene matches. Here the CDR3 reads CASSSPSGGEETQYF. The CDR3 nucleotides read TGTGCCAGCAGCTCCCCTAGCGGGGGGGAAGAGACCCAGTACTTC.

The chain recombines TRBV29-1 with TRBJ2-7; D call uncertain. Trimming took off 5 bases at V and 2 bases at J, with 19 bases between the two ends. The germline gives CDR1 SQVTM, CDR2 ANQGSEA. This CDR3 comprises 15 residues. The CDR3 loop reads CSVTKQTTNAYEQYF. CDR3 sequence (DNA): TGCAGCGTTACTAAACAGACAACCAACGCCTACGAGCAGTACTTC.